Following are 11 T cell receptor beta chains from one sample sequenced in a study of T cell repertoires in cytomegalovirus infection. Using its own MiXCR run on the reads, TCRdb lists one record per CDR3 protein. The table records 200,000 to 300,000 distinct CDR3 sequences, roughly 9.1% of them present only once. Sequencing was carried out using PBMCs. These receptors were obtained from a human donor in good health (CMV status not recorded). Some clones in this sample may be carry-over from other donors' samples.

This clonotype was counted many times. This chain links TRBV12-3 or TRBV12-4 with TRBJ1-5; 9 bases map to TRBD1. With V trimmed by 9 bases and J by 2 bases, 11 bases remained unmatched. This CDR3 is 16 amino acids long. The CDR3 sequence: CASCGGTGLGNQPQHF. In nucleotides, the CDR3 is TGTGCCAGTTGCGGCGGGACAGGGCTCGGCAATCAGCCCCAGCATTTT.

This clonotype was found many times. The chain carries TRBV6-2 or TRBV6-3 and TRBJ2-2; TRBD2 agrees at 8 bases. Germline values: CDR1 MNHEY, CDR2 SVGEGT. CDR3 length equals 18 residues. V was clipped by 5 bases and J by 4 bases; unmatched bases: 15. The CDR3 DNA reads TGTGCCAGCAGTCGGCCGTTTTCTAGCGGGTTTCCCACCGGGGAGCTGTTTTTT. This translates into CASSRPFSSGFPTGELFF.

In its sample, this clonotype was seen many times. This rearrangement joins TRBV7-2 to TRBJ1-1; 10 positions match TRBD1. CDR1 SGHTA and CDR2 FQGNSA come from the germline V gene. CDR3 length: 15 residues. Trimming removed 3 bases from V and 4 bases from J; junction bases left unmatched: 5. The CDR3 loop reads CASSFKTGGTTEAFF. The CDR3 bases are TGTGCCAGCAGCTTCAAGACAGGGGGCACCACTGAAGCTTTCTTT. Full variable domain (outside the CDR3, taken from reference TRBV7-2 and TRBJ1-1): GAGVSQSPSNKVTEKGKDVELRCDPISGHTALYWYRQSLGQGLEFLIYFQGNSAPDKSGLPSDRFSAERTGGSVSTLTIQRTQQEDSAVYLCASSFKTGGTTEAFFGQGTRLTVV.

The table lists this clonotype with a count of one. The junction differs from germline at one of its ends, possibly a read error. The chain joins TRBV20-1 to TRBJ2-3; a possible D gene is TRBD2 (6 bases). The CDR3 loop spans 14 amino acids. Germline lookup yields CDR1 DFQATT and CDR2 SNEGSKA (reference sequence). DNA of the CDR3: TGCAGTGCTCCCCGTCCGGGGGACCCAGAAACGCAGTATTTT. It translates to CSAPRPGDPETQYF.

This clonotype has a count of ten or more. The chain links TRBV19 to TRBJ2-1; D unresolved. CDR3 length: 11 amino acids. Between the trimmed V and J ends, which lost 6 bases and 7 bases, there was a span of 7 bases. The germline V gene encodes CDR1 LNHDA and CDR2 SQIVND (reference sequence). The CDR3 reads CASSQMNEQFF. As DNA, the CDR3 is TGTGCCAGTAGCCAGATGAATGAGCAGTTCTTC.

This clonotype was counted at least ten times. This chain uses TRBV6-2 or TRBV6-3 with TRBJ1-1; no clear D. The germline CDR1 and CDR2 sequences are MNHEY and SVGEGT. The CDR3 is 15 amino acids. Between the trimmed V and J ends, which lost 2 bases and 1 base, there was a span of 11 bases. CDR3 bases: TGTGCCAGCAGTTACCTTGAGACATCGAACACTGAAGCTTTCTTT. Translating it yields CASSYLETSNTEAFF.

The V and J genes are TRBV20-1 and TRBJ1-2; the match to TRBD1 covers 7 bases. Germline-derived CDR1 and CDR2 are DFQATT and SNEGSKA (reference sequence). This CDR3 has 13 residues. The J segment lost 4 bases and the V segment lost 2 bases, leaving 4 bases of the junction unmatched. Here the CDR3 DNA reads TGCAGTGCTAGACAGGGGGAGGTCTATGGCTACACCTTC. It specifies CSARQGEVYGYTF.

This clonotype was found a few times. V usage is TRBV6-5 and J usage is TRBJ1-5; weak D call: TRBD1 (5 bases). This CDR3 spans 14 amino acids. Germline V gene sequence: CDR1 MNHEY, CDR2 SVGAGI. With 6 bases removed from V and 9 bases from J, the gap between germline ends came to 18 bases. The CDR3 sequence: CASRPGTALLPQHF. In nucleotides, the CDR3 is TGTGCCAGCAGGCCCGGGACGGCTCTTCTGCCCCAGCATTTT.

In its sample, this clonotype was seen a few times. The chain employs TRBV20-1 and TRBJ2-4, with TRBD2 as a possible D gene (6 bases). The germline V gene encodes CDR1 DFQATT and CDR2 SNEGSKA (reference sequence). V lost 5 bases and J 6 bases, leaving 17 bases between the germline ends. The CDR3 has 14 residues. The CDR3 nucleotides are TGCAGTGCTTGGGACTCAAGAGGTCCAAACATTCAGTACTTC. This sequence encodes CSAWDSRGPNIQYF.

This clonotype has a count of ten or more. V is TRBV12-3 or TRBV12-4 and J is TRBJ2-2, with a tentative D call TRBD2 (5 bases). This CDR3 is 13 amino acids long. V gave up 2 bases and J gave up 6 bases, with 7 bases separating them. The chain's CDR3 is CASSLLAPGELFF. The CDR3 coding sequence is TGTGCCAGCAGTTTACTAGCTCCCGGGGAGCTGTTTTTT.

The chain combines TRBV6-5 with TRBJ1-6; D gene uncertain. This CDR3 is 17 amino acids long. Between the trimmed V and J ends, which lost 0 bases and 10 bases, there was a span of 19 bases. CDR1 and CDR2 (germline): MNHEY, SVGAGI. CDR3 bases: TGTGCCAGCAGTTACTCGAGGTCAGGTAGTTGGAGCTCACCCCTCCACTTT. This encodes CASSYSRSGSWSSPLHF.